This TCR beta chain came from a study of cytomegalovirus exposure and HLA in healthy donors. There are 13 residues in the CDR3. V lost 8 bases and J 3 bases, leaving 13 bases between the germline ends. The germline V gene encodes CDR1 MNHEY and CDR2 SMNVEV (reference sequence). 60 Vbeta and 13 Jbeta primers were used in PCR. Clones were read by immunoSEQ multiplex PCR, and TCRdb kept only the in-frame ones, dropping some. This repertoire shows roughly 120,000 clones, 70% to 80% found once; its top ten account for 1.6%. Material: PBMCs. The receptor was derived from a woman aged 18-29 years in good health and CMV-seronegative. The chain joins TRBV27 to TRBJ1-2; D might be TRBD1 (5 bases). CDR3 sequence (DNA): TGTGCCAGCGGCCCCGGGGGGGACTATGGCTACACCTTC. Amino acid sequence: CASGPGGDYGYTF.